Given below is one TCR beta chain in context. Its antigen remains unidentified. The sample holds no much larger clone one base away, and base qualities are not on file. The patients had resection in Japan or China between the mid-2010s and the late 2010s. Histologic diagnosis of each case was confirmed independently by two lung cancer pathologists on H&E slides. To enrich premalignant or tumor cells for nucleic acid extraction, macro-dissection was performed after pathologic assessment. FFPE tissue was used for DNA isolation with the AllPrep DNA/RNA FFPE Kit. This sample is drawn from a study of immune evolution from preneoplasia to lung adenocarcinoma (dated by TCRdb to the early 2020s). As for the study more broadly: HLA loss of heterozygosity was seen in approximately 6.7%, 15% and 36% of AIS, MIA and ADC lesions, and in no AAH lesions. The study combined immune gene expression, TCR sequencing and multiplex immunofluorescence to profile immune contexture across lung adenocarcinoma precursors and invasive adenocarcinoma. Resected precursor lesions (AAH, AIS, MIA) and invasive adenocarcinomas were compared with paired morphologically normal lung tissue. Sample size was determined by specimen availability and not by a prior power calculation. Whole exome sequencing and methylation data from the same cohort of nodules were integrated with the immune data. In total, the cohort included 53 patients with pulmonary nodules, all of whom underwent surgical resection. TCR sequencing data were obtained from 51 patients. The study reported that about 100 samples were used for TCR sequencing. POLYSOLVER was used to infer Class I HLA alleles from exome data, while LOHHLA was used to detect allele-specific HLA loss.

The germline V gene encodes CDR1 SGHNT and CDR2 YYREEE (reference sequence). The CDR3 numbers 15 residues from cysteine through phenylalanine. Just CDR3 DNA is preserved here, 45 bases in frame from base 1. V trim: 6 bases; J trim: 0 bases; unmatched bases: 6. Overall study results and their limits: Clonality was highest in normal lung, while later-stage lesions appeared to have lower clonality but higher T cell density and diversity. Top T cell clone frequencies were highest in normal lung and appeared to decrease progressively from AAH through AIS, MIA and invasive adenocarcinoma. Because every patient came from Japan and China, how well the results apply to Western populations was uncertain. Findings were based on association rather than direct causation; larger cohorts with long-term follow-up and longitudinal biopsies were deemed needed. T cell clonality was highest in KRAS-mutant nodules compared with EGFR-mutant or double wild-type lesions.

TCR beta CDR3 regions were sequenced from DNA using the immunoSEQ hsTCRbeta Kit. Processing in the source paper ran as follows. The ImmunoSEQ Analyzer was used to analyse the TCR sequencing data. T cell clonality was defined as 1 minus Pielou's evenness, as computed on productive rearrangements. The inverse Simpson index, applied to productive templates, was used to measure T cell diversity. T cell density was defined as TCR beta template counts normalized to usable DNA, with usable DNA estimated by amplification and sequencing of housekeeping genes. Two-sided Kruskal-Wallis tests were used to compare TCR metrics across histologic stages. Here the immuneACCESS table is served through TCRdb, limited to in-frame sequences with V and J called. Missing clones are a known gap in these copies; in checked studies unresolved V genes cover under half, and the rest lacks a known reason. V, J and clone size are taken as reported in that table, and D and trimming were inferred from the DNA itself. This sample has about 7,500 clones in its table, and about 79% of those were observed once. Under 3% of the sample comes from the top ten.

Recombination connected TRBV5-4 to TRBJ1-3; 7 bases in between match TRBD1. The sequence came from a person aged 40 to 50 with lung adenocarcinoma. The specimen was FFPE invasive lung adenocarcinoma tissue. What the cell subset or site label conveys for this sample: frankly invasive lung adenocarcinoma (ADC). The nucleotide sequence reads TGTGCCAGCACCCGAGGGACAGACTCTGGAAACACCATATATTTT. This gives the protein CASTRGTDSGNTIYF.